This T cell receptor (beta chain) stems from a study of PD-L1 blockade in urothelial cancer. The wider study: Once treatment had started, blood was analyzed at 3 weeks (second dose) and again at 6 weeks. The study, taken as a whole, reports: Patients who had durable benefit saw their tumor-associated blood clones expand more at 3 weeks.

In the case of this clone: Antigen specificity is unknown.

Time point: peripheral blood 6 weeks after treatment start. Patients had urothelial carcinoma that was locally advanced or metastatic. Germline CDR1 is SGHDT and CDR2 is YYEEEE. V dropped 4 bases and J dropped 6; count of bases not matched to a gene: 14. The CDR3 has 16 residues. Here immunoSEQ multiplex PCR was the method, and the copy in TCRdb shows in-frame clones only, minus some. The data show nearly 45,000 clones, with approximately 82% seen just once and roughly 13% held by the top ten. The chain uses TRBV5-6 and TRBJ1-1; 8 positions agree with TRBD1. Sequenced material: PBMCs, taken around atezolizumab (anti-PD-L1) treatment. The sequence was obtained from a man aged 60 to 69 with urothelial cancer. CDR3 sequence (DNA): TGTGCCAGCAGCGTGACAGGGGCCCCGTTAAGAGCTGAAGCTTTCTTT. Translation gives CASSVTGAPLRAEAFF.